In this sample, the clone carrying this TCR beta chain turned up a few times. Its antigen is unidentified. This record belongs to a study of radiation and T cells in renal cell carcinoma. Whole-study context: Nephrectomy followed 15 Gy stereotactic body radiation by 4 weeks. The study's findings and limits: Baseline intratumoral clonotype presence is unknown without pretreatment biopsies. From baseline, blood top tumor clonotypes peaked at 2 weeks post-radiation.

V was pared by 0 bases and J by 11 bases, with 16 bases between. Germline V gene lookup returns CDR1 GTSNPN and CDR2 SVGIG (reference sequence). The CDR3 has 13 residues. Specified time point: baseline pretreatment blood. Treatment denoted: 15 Gy SBRT to primary tumor, nephrectomy 4 weeks later. Clear cell pathology was present in this patient's renal cell carcinoma. Repertoires were generated with immunoSEQ multiplex PCR, while TCRdb's copy carries only in-frame clones and drops some. The sample contains 87,000 or so clones, about 88% of which appear only once. J is TRBJ1-1 and V is TRBV30, with D maybe TRBD1 (6 bases). Sequencing was performed on blood, taken from a patient whose treatment included radiotherapy and nephrectomy. This TCR was sampled from a man in his fifties or sixties with renal cell carcinoma. This CDR3 reads CAWSVGRTVRAFF. CDR3 nucleotides: TGTGCCTGGAGTGTAGGTCGGACAGTCCGGGCTTTCTTT.